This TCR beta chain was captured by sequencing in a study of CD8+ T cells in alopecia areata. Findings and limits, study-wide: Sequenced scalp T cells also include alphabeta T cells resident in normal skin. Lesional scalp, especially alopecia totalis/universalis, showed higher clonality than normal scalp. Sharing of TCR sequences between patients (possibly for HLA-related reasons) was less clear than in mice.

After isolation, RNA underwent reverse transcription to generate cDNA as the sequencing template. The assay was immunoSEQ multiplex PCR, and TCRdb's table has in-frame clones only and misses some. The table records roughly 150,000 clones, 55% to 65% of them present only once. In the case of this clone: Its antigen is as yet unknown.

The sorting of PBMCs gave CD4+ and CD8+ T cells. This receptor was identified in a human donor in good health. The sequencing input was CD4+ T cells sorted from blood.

In nucleotides, the CDR3 is TGTGCCACCCCAGGGTCGGGGGAGCTGTTTTTT. Encoded protein: CATPGSGELFF. The chain combines TRBV7-9 with TRBJ2-2; possible D gene TRBD1, 5 bases. The CDR3 has 11 residues. V was clipped by 10 bases and J by 8 bases, with 11 bases between them. Germline V gene sequence: CDR1 SEHNR, CDR2 FQNEAQ (reference sequence).